A selection of T cell receptor beta chains follows, all from one sample in a study of Graves' ophthalmopathy and Graves' hyperthyroidism. TCRdb re-called the multiplex PCR reads with MiXCR, one entry per CDR3 protein. This sample has roughly 600,000 distinct CDR3 sequences, with roughly 39% found just once. What was sequenced was peripheral blood or thyroid tissue (not recorded which). The source is an adult man with Graves' hyperthyroidism. CDR3s include the opening cysteine and the closing phenylalanine or tryptophan. A D gene is named only where the DNA matches it firmly. The size field is filled for only some rows; it gives once, few, many or a size class.

v_gene	d_gene	abundance	j_gene	CDR3aa	CDR3nt
TRBV29-1	-	many	TRBJ2-7	CSGGADAYEQYF	TGCAGCGGGGGGGCGGATGCCTACGAGCAGTACTTC
TRBV10-3	-	once	TRBJ1-2	CATRRDNYGYTF	TGTGCCACCCGCCGGGACAACTATGGCTACACCTTC
TRBV29-1	-	-	TRBJ2-2	CSVERPGAGTGELFF	TGCAGCGTTGAGAGGCCAGGGGCAGGCACCGGGGAGCTGTTTTTT
TRBV18	TRBD1	-	TRBJ1-2	CASSQTGDLANYGYTF	TGTGCCAGCTCACAAACAGGGGACCTCGCTAACTATGGCTACACCTTC
TRBV5-1	-	many	TRBJ1-3	CASSLDGTSGNTIYF	TGCGCCAGCAGCTTGGATGGGACATCTGGAAACACCATATATTTT
TRBV24-1	TRBD2	-	TRBJ2-1	CATSAVAGAGGHYNERFF	TGTGCCACCAGTGCTGTAGCGGGAGCTGGGGGACACTACAATGAGCGGTTCTTC
TRBV7-8	-	many	TRBJ1-5	CASSFEGGRNQPQHF	TGTGCCAGCAGCTTTGAGGGGGGCAGGAATCAGCCCCAGCATTTT
TRBV7-2	-	few	TRBJ2-6	CASSLVLTF	TGTGCCAGCAGCTTAGTCCTGACTTTC
TRBV4-1	-	-	TRBJ1-5	CASSHYGRSNQPQHF	TGCGCCAGCAGCCACTATGGACGGAGCAATCAGCCCCAGCATTTT
TRBV29-1	TRBD1	few	TRBJ2-1	CSVGTGGYNEQFF	TGCAGCGTTGGGACAGGGGGCTACAATGAGCAGTTCTTC
TRBV12-3/TRBV12-4	-	many	TRBJ2-2	CASRRTGELFF	TGTGCCAGCAGACGCACCGGGGAGCTGTTTTTT
TRBV25-1	-	many	TRBJ1-6	CASSGMGSSYNSPLHF	TGTGCCAGCAGTGGGATGGGGAGCTCCTATAATTCACCCCTCCACTTT
TRBV7-6	-	many	TRBJ2-2	CASSVQGNGELFF	TGTGCCAGCAGCGTTCAGGGGAACGGGGAGCTGTTTTTT
TRBV12-3/TRBV12-4	TRBD1	-	TRBJ2-1	CASSPRGLVNEQFF	TGTGCCAGCAGTCCTAGGGGGCTAGTCAATGAGCAGTTCTTC
TRBV14	TRBD1	few	TRBJ1-1	CASSPVQGGNTEAFF	TGTGCCAGCTCACCCGTCCAGGGGGGGAACACTGAAGCTTTCTTT
TRBV30	-	few	TRBJ1-2	CACTGGGYTF	TGTGCCTGCACAGGTGGCGGCTACACCTTC